Shown below are 14 T cell receptor beta chains from a single sample sequenced in a study of T cell responses to AZD1222 COVID-19 vaccine. Generated by immunoSEQ multiplex PCR, the TCRdb table keeps only in-frame clones and is missing some. The sample holds some 180,000 clones; almost 95% are singletons and the top ten take over 9.5%. The sample here was peripheral blood, taken on day 0 of AZD1222 vaccination. These receptors were taken from an adult in good health.

V usage is TRBV5-4 and J usage is TRBJ2-5; D could derive from TRBD1 or TRBD2 (6 bases each). Trimming took 4 bases from V and 5 from J, leaving 15 bases between them. CDR3 size: 14 residues. Germline CDR1 is SGHNT and CDR2 is YYREEE (reference sequence). The CDR3 sequence: CASSLGGSRETQYF. For the CDR3, the DNA is TGTGCCAGCAGCCTGGGGGGCTCCCGGGAGACCCAGTACTTC. Using reference TRBV5-4 and TRBJ2-5 for the parts outside the CDR3, the full variable domain is ETGVTQSPTHLIKTRGQQVTLRCSSQSGHNTVSWYQQALGQGPQFIFQYYREEENGRGNFPPRFSGLQFPNYSSELNVNALELDDSALYLCASSLGGSRETQYFGPGTRLLVL.

This clone appeared a single time. The chain combines TRBV7-9 with TRBJ1-5; no firm D call. V gave up 1 base and J gave up 6 bases, with 4 bases separating them. Germline CDR1 and CDR2: SEHNR and FQNEAQ (reference sequence). The CDR3 loop spans 12 amino acids. The CDR3 coding sequence is TGTGCCAGCAGCTTAGATGGTCAGCCCCAGCATTTT. Protein: CASSLDGQPQHF.

This clone appeared a few times. The V gene is TRBV19, the J gene TRBJ2-2, with a weak D call TRBD1 (6 bases). The CDR3 consists of 15 residues. Trimming took off 3 bases at V and 3 bases at J, with 11 bases between the two ends. Germline CDR1 is LNHDA and CDR2 is SQIVND (reference sequence). The CDR3 loop is CASSIVDRHTGELFF. The CDR3 DNA follows: TGTGCCAGTAGTATCGTGGACAGACACACCGGGGAGCTGTTTTTT.

CDR3 amino acids: CASSQGLKRGTEAFF. CDR3 nucleotides: TGTGCCAGCAGCCAAGGTTTGAAAAGGGGCACTGAAGCTTTCTTT. The chain uses TRBV14 and TRBJ1-1, with a weak D call TRBD1 (5 bases). Deletions cut 1 base from V and 4 bases from J, with 13 bases between. There are 15 residues in the CDR3. In germline, CDR1 is SGHDN, CDR2 FVKESK.

The genes are TRBV27 and TRBJ1-1; D not certain. CDR3 size: 13 residues. Trimming shortened V by 5 bases and J by 2 bases, and 9 bases separated the two germline ends. The germline gives CDR1 MNHEY, CDR2 SMNVEV (reference sequence). The CDR3 protein is CASSVHGNTEAFF. The DNA of the CDR3 is TGTGCCAGCAGTGTACACGGAAACACTGAAGCTTTCTTT.

This rearrangement joins TRBV18 to TRBJ2-1; 13 nucleotides line up with TRBD2. The CDR3 is made up of 17 amino acids. J was trimmed by 3 bases and V by 2 bases; bases with no gene match: 4. The germline CDR1 and CDR2 sequences are KGHSH and LQKENI. The CDR3 loop reads CASSPKTSGRNYNEQFF. In DNA, the CDR3 is TGTGCCAGCTCACCAAAGACTAGCGGGAGGAACTACAATGAGCAGTTCTTC.

This chain joins TRBV7-2 and TRBJ1-1; a weak D match, TRBD1 (6 bases). This CDR3 contains 15 residues. The ends were cut back, 5 bases at V and 8 bases at J, with 21 bases in the middle. The germline V gene encodes CDR1 SGHTA and CDR2 FQGNSA. The CDR3 DNA reads as TGTGCCAGCAGCCCCAACAGGGTGGGGATTTCGGAAGCTTTCTTT. Translating it yields CASSPNRVGISEAFF. Filled out from reference TRBV7-2 and TRBJ1-1, the complete variable domain reads GAGVSQSPSNKVTEKGKDVELRCDPISGHTALYWYRQSLGQGLEFLIYFQGNSAPDKSGLPSDRFSAERTGGSVSTLTIQRTQQEDSAVYLCASSPNRVGISEAFFGQGTRLTVV.

The chain employs TRBV6-2 or TRBV6-3 and TRBJ1-2; a weak D match, TRBD1 (5 bases). This CDR3 has 12 amino acids. Germline V gene data show CDR1 as MNHEY and CDR2 as SVGEGT. V shed 0 bases and J shed 7 bases, with 6 bases lying between them. The CDR3 sequence is CASSYSGGGYTF. DNA for the CDR3: TGTGCCAGCAGTTACTCCGGGGGTGGCTACACCTTC.

This rearrangement joins TRBV6-5 to TRBJ2-4; 7 positions match TRBD1. The CDR3 runs 15 residues. Unmatched junction bases numbered 9, after V lost 7 bases and J lost 3 bases. Germline V lookup: CDR1 MNHEY, CDR2 SVGAGI. The CDR3 sequence is CASIDRVRVKNIQYF. CDR3 nucleotides: TGTGCCAGCATCGACAGGGTGAGGGTCAAAAACATTCAGTACTTC.

The gene calls are TRBV6-2 or TRBV6-3 and TRBJ1-1; 8 bases fit TRBD1. Per the germline V gene, CDR1 is MNHEY and CDR2 is SVGEGT. The CDR3 contains 16 residues. J gave up 3 bases and V 0 bases, and 6 bases lay outside the gene matches. The CDR3 reads CASSYSRPTGDTEAFF. The CDR3 DNA is TGTGCCAGCAGTTACTCGAGGCCGACAGGGGACACTGAAGCTTTCTTT.

The CDR3 protein is CASSSLSGDEQFF. The CDR3 DNA sequence: TGTGCCAGCAGCTCCCTTAGCGGGGATGAGCAGTTCTTC. V and J are TRBV7-3 and TRBJ2-1; 8 bases are a match to TRBD2. CDR1 is SGHTA, CDR2 FQGTGA, per germline. With 4 bases clipped from V and 8 bases from J, the junction kept 4 bases outside the gene matches. The CDR3 has 13 residues.

V gene TRBV7-2 combines with J gene TRBJ1-5; TRBD1 aligns across 7 bases. The CDR3 is made up of 13 amino acids. In germline, CDR1 is SGHTA, CDR2 FQGNSA. The trim removed 5 bases at V and 7 bases at J, leaving 5 bases unmatched. The CDR3 region is CASSQGTAQPQHF. The CDR3 nucleotides read TGTGCCAGCAGCCAGGGGACAGCCCAGCCCCAGCATTTT.

The chain carries TRBV5-1 and TRBJ1-4, with D unresolved. The V and J ends lost 4 bases and 8 bases respectively, with 15 bases between them. The CDR3 extends over 14 amino acids. CDR1 and CDR2 (germline): SGHRS, YFSETQ. DNA for the CDR3: TGCGCCAGCAGCCTCTTTGGCCCCGGGGAAAAACTGTTTTTT. Its translation: CASSLFGPGEKLFF.

This clone was seen once. The V gene is TRBV6-5, the J gene TRBJ1-1; tentative D call: TRBD1 (5 bases). The germline V gene encodes CDR1 MNHEY and CDR2 SVGAGI. There are 13 residues in the CDR3. The germline V and J ends were trimmed by 2 bases and 4 bases, with 8 bases remaining between them. The CDR3 spells CASSYRGGTEAFF. CDR3 DNA sequence: TGTGCCAGCAGTTACAGGGGCGGCACTGAAGCTTTCTTT.